What follows are 4 T cell receptor beta chains derived from one specimen sequenced in a study of shared clonotypes between healthy human individuals. The table came from immunoSEQ multiplex PCR; TCRdb's copy has only in-frame clones and leaves some out. The sample lists some 1.1 million clones; approximately 80% were seen once. Sequenced sample: memory CD4+ T cells from PBMCs. The subset here: CD45RA-negative fraction. The receptors were gathered from a man younger than 35 in good health. Some clones in this sample may be carry-over from other donors' samples.

This clone occurred once. The chain uses TRBV6-5 and TRBJ2-5; 8 positions match TRBD2. Trimming took 6 bases from V and 5 from J; bases not matched to a gene: 8. Germline assignment: CDR1 MNHEY and CDR2 SVGAGI. The CDR3 has 14 residues. The DNA of the CDR3 is TGTGCCAGCAGAGAACGGACGGGGGGGGAGACCCAGTACTTC. It yields the protein CASRERTGGETQYF.

The chain uses TRBV7-3 and TRBJ1-2, with unresolved D. The germline CDR1 and CDR2 sequences are SGHTA and FQGTGA. The CDR3 has 16 amino acids. Trimming took off 3 bases at V and 8 bases at J, with 22 bases between the two ends. The CDR3 loop reads CASSLVPGLVGSGYTF. In DNA, the CDR3 is TGTGCCAGCAGCTTGGTGCCTGGACTTGTGGGGAGCGGCTACACCTTC.

The CDR3 loop is CASSLGLSASSEADTQYF. The CDR3 DNA sequence: TGCGCCAGCAGCTTGGGGCTTTCAGCTTCTTCTGAGGCAGATACGCAGTATTTT. The gene calls are TRBV5-1 and TRBJ2-3; D gene unclear. Germline V CDR1 and CDR2: SGHRS, YFSETQ. Trimming left V 0 bases short and J 4 bases short, with 21 bases between. This CDR3 region has 18 residues.

The V call is TRBV7-6, the J call TRBJ2-7; either TRBD1 or TRBD2 may fit D (6 bases each). The CDR3 totals 17 residues. V lost 4 bases, J lost 6 bases, and 25 bases lay in between. CDR1 is SGHVS, CDR2 FNYEAQ, per germline. The CDR3 coding sequence is TGTGCCAGCAGCTCTTTACCCAGGGGTAGCGGTATACTCGAGCAGTACTTC. Translating gives CASSSLPRGSGILEQYF.